A selection of T cell receptor beta chains follows, all from one sample in a study of CD8+CD57+ T cells in acquired aplastic anemia. One entry per CDR3 protein, called by TCRdb with MiXCR from the reads. The sample holds more than 150,000 distinct CDR3 sequences, around 50% seen once. Material: sorted CD4+, CD8+, or CD8+CD57+ T cells (not recorded which) from PBMCs. The receptors were sampled from a human donor with aplastic anemia. The CDR3 runs from the conserved cysteine through the conserved F or W. Fields, in order: D gene, clone size, V gene, J gene, CDR3 protein, CDR3 DNA. D genes are given only for firm matches. Only some rows state a clone size, as once, few, many or a class for expanded clones.

NA	few	TRBV29-1	TRBJ2-7	CSVEAQGYEQYF	TGCAGCGTTGAGGCGCAGGGCTACGAGCAGTACTTC
TRBD1	NA	TRBV29-1	TRBJ2-7	CSVEQSGTGGSEQYF	TGCAGCGTTGAACAATCCGGGACAGGGGGCTCCGAGCAGTACTTC
TRBD1	many	TRBV4-1	TRBJ2-1	CASSQTTGSYNEQFF	TGCGCCAGCAGCCAAACGACAGGGTCCTACAATGAGCAGTTCTTC
TRBD2	once	TRBV7-3	TRBJ2-3	CASSASGGRTGDTQYF	TGTGCCAGCAGCGCCAGTGGCGGGAGGACCGGAGATACGCAGTATTTT
NA	few	TRBV12-3/TRBV12-4	TRBJ2-1	CASSFGGPPGQQFF	TGTGCCAGCAGTTTTGGAGGACCCCCGGGGCAGCAGTTCTTC
NA	few	TRBV28	TRBJ1-2	CASSFAAPIYGYTF	TGTGCCAGCAGTTTCGCCGCCCCTATCTATGGCTACACCTTC
NA	NA	TRBV10-3	TRBJ1-6	CAIRGGYNSPLHF	TGTGCCATCAGGGGGGGGTATAATTCACCCCTCCACTTT
TRBD1	many	TRBV5-1	TRBJ2-5	CASSADRVGQETQYF	TGCGCCAGCAGCGCCGACAGGGTGGGCCAAGAGACCCAGTACTTC
NA	NA	TRBV20-1	TRBJ2-7	CSATPEVGVSYEQYF	TGCAGTGCTACCCCCGAGGTCGGCGTCTCCTACGAGCAGTACTTC
TRBD2	many	TRBV2	TRBJ2-3	CASSALLAAADTQYF	TGTGCCAGCAGCGCGCTACTAGCGGCGGCAGATACGCAGTATTTT
TRBD2	NA	TRBV5-1	TRBJ2-7	CASSQGLAGGSSYEQYF	TGCGCCAGCAGCCAGGGACTAGCGGGGGGGAGCTCCTACGAGCAGTACTTC
NA	NA	TRBV15	TRBJ2-3	CGTSRDHGKDTQYF	TGTGGCACCAGCAGAGATCATGGGAAGGATACGCAGTATTTT
NA	NA	TRBV5-1	TRBJ2-7	CASSLASGSPRIYEQYF	TGCGCCAGCAGCTTGGCATCAGGTTCCCCACGAATCTACGAGCAGTACTTC
TRBD2	NA	TRBV2	TRBJ2-5	CASKSGLGQETQYF	TGTGCCAGCAAATCGGGACTAGGCCAAGAGACCCAGTACTTC
NA	many	TRBV6-6	TRBJ2-7	CASSYRQPGEQYF	TGTGCCAGCAGTTACCGGCAGCCTGGCGAGCAGTACTTC
NA	NA	TRBV10-3	TRBJ2-3	CAISESTRSTDTQYF	TGTGCCATCAGTGAGTCGACTCGCAGCACAGATACGCAGTATTTT
NA	few	TRBV2	TRBJ2-5	CASSVKETQYF	TGTGCCAGCAGTGTGAAAGAGACCCAGTACTTC
NA	once	TRBV7-2	TRBJ1-1	CASNPIQGKAFF	TGTGCCAGCAACCCTATACAGGGTAAAGCTTTCTTT
NA	NA	TRBV20-1	TRBJ1-2	CSARNRNYGYTF	TGCAGTGCTAGAAACAGAAACTATGGCTACACCTTC
TRBD1	NA	TRBV7-6	TRBJ2-7	CASSLDRVGEQYF	TGTGCCAGCAGCTTGGACAGGGTAGGCGAGCAGTACTTC
NA	many	TRBV6-6	TRBJ1-1	CASTLRVNTEAFF	TGTGCCAGCACCCTTAGAGTCAACACTGAAGCTTTCTTT
TRBD2	NA	TRBV15	TRBJ2-1	CATSNPSGGPRNEQFF	TGTGCCACCAGCAACCCTAGCGGGGGGCCGCGCAATGAGCAGTTCTTC
TRBD1	few	TRBV28	TRBJ2-3	CASSKGGQGADTQYF	TGTGCCAGCAGTAAGGGCGGGCAGGGGGCAGATACGCAGTATTTT
NA	many	TRBV5-1	TRBJ2-3	CASRSRLSPPTDTQYF	TGCGCCAGCAGGTCAAGACTAAGTCCTCCCACAGATACGCAGTATTTT
NA	many	TRBV12-3/TRBV12-4	TRBJ1-1	CASSLRGNTEAFF	TGTGCCAGCAGTTTAAGGGGGAACACTGAAGCTTTCTTT
TRBD1	NA	TRBV6-5	TRBJ1-1	CASSYSDRAEAFF	TGTGCCAGCAGTTACTCTGACAGGGCTGAAGCTTTCTTT
TRBD2	NA	TRBV10-3	TRBJ2-4	CAISEGTSGSYIQYF	TGTGCCATCAGTGAAGGGACTAGCGGGAGTTACATTCAGTACTTC
NA	NA	TRBV24-1	TRBJ2-1	CATSDFPGNNEQFF	TGTGCCACCAGTGATTTCCCAGGGAACAATGAGCAGTTCTTC
NA	NA	TRBV25-1	TRBJ2-7	CASSVGASEQYF	TGTGCCAGCAGTGTCGGGGCATCCGAGCAGTACTTC
TRBD1	NA	TRBV19	TRBJ1-1	CASRTGTGGSNTEAFF	TGTGCCAGTAGAACCGGGACAGGGGGATCGAACACTGAAGCTTTCTTT
NA	NA	TRBV15	TRBJ2-7	CATSREYGPNYEQYF	TGTGCCACCAGCAGAGAGTATGGGCCCAACTACGAGCAGTACTTC
TRBD1	NA	TRBV19	TRBJ1-5	CASSRQGRNQPQHF	TGTGCCAGTAGCCGACAGGGGCGAAATCAGCCCCAGCATTTT
TRBD1	few	TRBV5-1	TRBJ1-3	CASSRTSQGAGGNTIYF	TGCGCCAGCAGCCGGACCTCTCAGGGGGCAGGAGGAAACACCATATATTTT
NA	many	TRBV14	TRBJ2-7	CASSQMGRDKAPPEQYF	TGTGCCAGCAGCCAAATGGGTCGGGACAAGGCTCCTCCCGAGCAGTACTTC
NA	once	TRBV29-1	TRBJ1-2	CSVVIDPNYGYTF	TGCAGCGTTGTCATTGACCCGAACTATGGCTACACCTTC
NA	once	TRBV12-3/TRBV12-4	TRBJ1-4	CASSIAGRFNEKLFF	TGTGCCAGCAGTATAGCAGGGAGGTTTAATGAAAAACTGTTTTTT
TRBD2	many	TRBV20-1	TRBJ2-2	CSARDAGGAGELFF	TGCAGTGCTAGAGATGCGGGGGGTGCCGGGGAGCTGTTTTTT